This T cell receptor beta chain is from a study of OX40 agonist ivuxolimab in advanced cancers. This table comes from immunoSEQ multiplex PCR, and its TCRdb copy is limited to in-frame clones, with some not included. The data hold about 72,000 clones, with about 89% observed a single time. This CDR3 spans 13 amino acids. Germline V lookup: CDR1 LNHDA, CDR2 SQIVND (reference sequence). Trimming stripped 7 bases from V and 1 base from J, with 10 bases between. J is TRBJ1-1 and V is TRBV19; no firm D call. This sample comprised CD4+ or CD8+ T cells sorted from blood, obtained in a trial of the OX40 agonist ivuxolimab. The sequence came from an adult with an advanced solid tumor such as melanoma, head and neck, liver or kidney cancer. Here the CDR3 DNA reads TGTGCCAGTATGTGGGCACCGAACACTGAAGCTTTCTTT. Protein: CASMWAPNTEAFF.